This T cell receptor (beta chain) came from a study of a mutant IDH1 vaccine in newly diagnosed glioma. The overall study: Patients previously underwent radiotherapy, temozolomide, or both, and most underwent both.

Assay: immunoSEQ multiplex PCR; the TCRdb copy retains only in-frame clones and omits some. The table has 55,000 to 65,000 clones, around 75% seen once. Points on this clone: No antigen is known for it.

The CDR3 totals 12 residues. Trimming stripped 5 bases from V and 6 bases from J, with 8 bases between. Germline loops: CDR1 SGHRS, CDR2 YFSETQ. Time point indicated: week 47, end of study. All doses held 300 ug of mutant IDH1 20-mer peptide, with topical imiquimod. Patients carried new grade 3 or 4 IDH1-mutant astrocytomas lacking nuclear ATRX. The rearrangement uses TRBV5-1 and TRBJ2-2, with a weak D call TRBD2 (5 bases). The receptor's source is a middle-aged man with glioma. The sample was PBMCs, taken from a glioma patient whose treatment included an IDH1 peptide vaccine. The CDR3 DNA reads TGCGCCAGCAGAGGGAGCGCCGGGGAGCTGTTTTTT. This translates into CASRGSAGELFF.